This TCR beta chain was sequenced during a study of glioma-infiltrating T cells after dendritic cell vaccination. Study as a whole: Treatment, given 2003 to 2012, was autologous tumor lysate-pulsed dendritic cell vaccination. Three intradermal dendritic cell vaccine injections were given every two weeks. General study points: Higher TCR clonality did not directly relate to longer survival.

CDR1 is LGHNA and CDR2 is YNFKEQ in the germline V gene. The V end was cut by 0 bases, the J end by 0 bases, with 24 bases between. This CDR3 is 20 amino acids long. Turning to this clone: Antigen specificity is unknown.

Measured with immunoSEQ multiplex PCR; TCRdb has only the in-frame clones, and not every one. The table shows about 73,000 clones, with almost 85% occurring only once. The V and J genes are TRBV4-2 and TRBJ2-7, with a weak D call TRBD2 (5 bases). The sample was blood, taken before dendritic cell vaccination. The receptor comes from a human donor with glioblastoma. The chain's CDR3 is CASSQESPPDASRSSYEQYV. For the CDR3, the DNA is TGTGCCAGCAGCCAAGAGTCCCCCCCGGATGCTAGCAGGAGCTCCTACGAGCAGTACGTC.